This T cell receptor (beta chain) comes out of a study of cytomegalovirus exposure and HLA in healthy donors (dated by TCRdb to between 2016 and 2019). In the study overall: An earlier analysis of roughly 500 of the donors reported under 300 Gb of sequence data and around 110 million unique TCR beta sequences obtained from 150 million to 200 million T cells. In a later genetic analysis, genome-wide SNP genotypes for about 65% of the roughly 700 donors were used, and that subset was treated as a discovery cohort. Roughly five DR-DQ haplotypes were handled as single units for association and clustering because linkage in the cohort was strong. To decide whether each TCR beta V gene segment behaved as functional or pseudogenic, an earlier analysis of some 600 of the donors relied on high-throughput TCR beta sequencing. An early release that covered fewer than 800 HLA-typed donors contained about 300 gigabases of sequencing data and about 84 million unique TCR sequences. The genetic ancestry cluster associated with self-reported Caucasian donors included over 65% of the roughly 380 genotyped donors. In a later analysis, previously published TCR beta repertoires from 666 donors were re-analyzed and high-resolution HLA genotyping was added so that TCR occurrence patterns could be studied. All discovery cohort repertoires had been generated on a single sequencing platform. HLA typing included class I and class II loci at four-digit resolution. On average, about 240,000 unique TCR beta nucleotide sequences were sequenced per donor among 350 to 400 genotyped donors of the cohort, with about 17% of those sequences being non-productive. Donor age, sex, ethnicity and CMV serostatus were compiled alongside the repertoire data. A separate validation cohort of approximately 130 different subjects was used in addition to the approximately 640-subject first cohort. The study aimed to test whether signatures of past pathogen exposure could be identified by cataloging public T cell receptors. The study profiled the T cell repertoires of 550 to 700 subjects by immunosequencing and related them to cytomegalovirus serostatus. Typing coverage differed by locus: A, B, C, DRB1 and DQB1 were typed in about 629-630 donors, DQA1 in 522, DPA1 in nearly 610, and DPB1 in approximately 450. High-throughput TCR immunosequencing, statistical association of individual TCRs with disease status, and machine learning were combined to predict cytomegalovirus infection status. Rather than using new phenotypic data, the later analysis identified candidate immune exposures from TCR beta sequences and from how often those sequences occurred across donors. Beyond this particular receptor, the publication reports: Only TCR beta chains were sequenced in this cohort, and the absence of alpha or paired-chain data limited detectable features. The authors suggested that the approach could potentially be generalized to other disease states and immunological phenotypes. A later analysis found that HLA-associated TCR beta chains were more clonally expanded and had lower generation probabilities than equally common non-associated chains. V-gene and J-gene trimming of TCR beta chains was associated with a missense DCLRE1C variant in a later genetic analysis, and the association was replicated in an independent cohort. In a later analysis, the rate of TCR association differed among HLA loci, with DRB1 alleles having the most associated TCRs and HLA-C alleles having the fewest. Most CMV-associated TCR beta chains appeared to be HLA-restricted in a later analysis, and the HLA associations seemed to be driven largely by CMV exposure. A total of about 180 TCR beta chains were listed by the study as associated with cytomegalovirus. In a later genetic analysis, fewer N-insertions in productive TCRs were reported among donors in an Asian-associated ancestry cluster than the 666-donor mean. For the cohort, immune exposure information was limited to CMV serostatus. HLA typing was unavailable for some donors at each locus, so association tests used only the typed subset. The classifier was reported to diagnose cytomegalovirus status with high specificity and sensitivity in both the original cohort and the validation cohort. According to a later analysis, parvovirus B19, influenza, CMV and Epstein-Barr virus appeared linked to several top co-occurrence clusters. A cluster of highly shared sequence variants was judged likely to represent a technical artifact of the sequencing pipeline. An earlier analysis of approximately 530 of the donors showed that most TCR beta V segments appeared in productive rearrangements either about 87% or about 30% of the time, which broadly matched IMGT annotations. A later analysis associated about 17,000 TCR beta sequences with specific HLA alleles at a false discovery rate of 0.05. Some IMGT-functional V segments, including TRBV6-2 and TRBV6-3, could not be distinguished by the 87-base-pair reads and were therefore excluded. Most TCR sequences were observed very rarely across donors, whereas some public TCRs were present in many individuals. Correlated functional status among segregating V segments might be attributable to linkage disequilibrium, but an unknown experimental factor could not be ruled out. Three of the identified cytomegalovirus-associated TCR beta chains were confirmed in vitro to be specific for cytomegalovirus antigens. The presence/absence analyses assumed that sequencing depth was roughly uniform across donors, and that assumption may not be true. Because counts were too low, 15 or so rarely observed V segments, including chromosome 9 orphons, were excluded from the earlier analysis of a few hundred of the donors. A further reported finding was that TCR beta sequences accurately predicted the HLA-A and HLA-B alleles for most subjects in the first cohort. Strong co-occurrence of HLA alleles, especially DR and DQ, made assigning TCR associations to individual alleles difficult.

The cohort comprised under 700 healthy bone marrow donors. All cohort members were sampled while nominally healthy, although unrecorded immune exposures were likely present. The donor tested CMV seronegative and was one of the 352 seronegative cohort members. Each donor provided a peripheral blood sample, and peripheral blood mononuclear cells were used for TCR beta sequencing. The Qiagen DNeasy Blood Extraction Kit was used to extract genomic DNA from the blood cell samples. As concerns this clone: Its antigen is still unknown. No quality values exist for individual bases; no much larger clone is one base distant.

Via the germline V gene, CDR1 is SGHTA and CDR2 FQGTGA. The CDR3 runs 10 amino acids, cysteine and phenylalanine included. Of the read, only the CDR3 DNA is kept; its 30 bases are in frame from base 1. Trimming takes 10 bases from V and 10 bases from J, and the germline ends sit 10 bases apart. Library method: the immunoSEQ multiplex PCR assay. A mixture of 60 forward primers for TCR Vbeta segments and 13 reverse primers for TCR Jbeta segments was used in the multiplex PCR. The CDR3 region of rearranged TCR beta genes was amplified from genomic DNA by a multiplex PCR assay. On the Illumina HiSeq System, the amplified TCR beta libraries were sequenced as 87-base-pair reads. In the paper's pipeline: A later analysis tallied tens of millions of unique TCR beta chains across the 666 repertoires, and approximately 12 million of those chains were shared by two or more donors. To remove PCR and sequencing errors, raw reads were error-corrected and collapsed into unique sequences using a nearest-neighbor algorithm that merged closely related sequences. To assign V, D and J gene segments, CDR3 sequences were aligned to IMGT reference sequences. For a sequence to be retained, a match of at least six nucleotides was required to both a V gene segment and a J gene segment. Rearrangements were classified as productive when the CDR3 lacked stop codons and remained in frame with V and J, and all other rearrangements were classified as non-productive. CDR3 was defined according to IMGT convention as the region running from the second conserved V-encoded cysteine to the conserved J-encoded phenylalanine. The earlier analysis of 587 of the donors excluded sequences that lacked an unambiguous match to a single V gene segment. In an earlier analysis of approximately 560 of the donors, a V segment was called functional when productive rearrangements were above 56.7%, and segregating when the standard deviation between donors exceeded 5%. A statistical classification framework was built for diagnosing cytomegalovirus status from the catalog of TCR beta chain sequences. In a later analysis, V and J genes were assigned by comparing TCR nucleotide sequences against IMGT/GENE-DB human TR gene sequences. The TCRdist pipeline was used in a later analysis to assign CDR3 sequences and most-parsimonious VDJ recombination scenarios. In a later analysis, each TCR beta chain was defined by its CDR3 amino acid sequence together with its V-gene family, and reads without a unique V-gene family were excluded. As a way to deal with suspected cross-contamination and a sequencing artifact, a later analysis dropped hundreds of nucleotide sequences that were highly shared and had low generation probability. For each public chain, a later analysis derived a clonal expansion index from normalized ranks of inferred template counts within each repertoire. In a later analysis, generation probabilities were computed with a VDJ recombination model fitted to out-of-frame rearrangements, and the resulting probabilities were checked against IGoR. In a later analysis, TCR-TCR, TCR-HLA and TCR-CMV co-occurrence was scored with hypergeometric tests, and a repertoire-size bias correction was applied to TCR pairs. In a later analysis, false discovery rates were estimated by permuting HLA or CMV assignments 20 times. A later analysis grouped co-occurring TCRs with DBSCAN, adding TCRdist sequence similarity when clustering within HLA-allele-positive subsets. Repertoires with fewer than 30,000 or more than 120,000 public chains, plus five repertoires with anomalous nucleotide sharing, were excluded from co-occurrence clustering. Entries here come from immuneACCESS through TCRdb and include only in-frame sequences with V and J called. Some clones fail to appear in such tables; in the studies checked, an unresolved V gene covers under half of the shortfall, and the cause of the remainder is unknown. That table gives V, J and clone size, and the DNA gave D and trimming. The sample table holds 65,000 to 90,000 clones, of which around 75% were seen once. Of the sample, roughly 3% is held by the ten largest clones.

Sequencing used PBMCs. The rearranged chain carries TRBV7-3 and TRBJ1-4, with the D gene not clear enough to name. The sequence derives from a man aged 40-55 years in good health and CMV-seronegative. The CDR3 region reads CATWEVKLFF. The DNA sequence reads TGTGCCACCTGGGAGGTAAAACTGTTTTTT.